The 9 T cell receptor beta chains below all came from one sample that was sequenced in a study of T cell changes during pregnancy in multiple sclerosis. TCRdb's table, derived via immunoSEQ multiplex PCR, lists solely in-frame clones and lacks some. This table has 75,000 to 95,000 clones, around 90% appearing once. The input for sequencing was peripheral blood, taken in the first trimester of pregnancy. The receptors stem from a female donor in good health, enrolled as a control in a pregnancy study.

DNA for the CDR3: TGTGCCAGCAGTGTGGACAGGGTGCATAATTCACCCCTCCACTTT. It is translated as CASSVDRVHNSPLHF. This chain links TRBV2 with TRBJ1-6; the match to TRBD1 covers 8 bases. CDR3 length: 15 amino acids. Per germline, CDR1 SNHLY and CDR2 FYNNEI. With V trimmed by 4 bases and J by 5 bases, 4 bases remained unmatched.

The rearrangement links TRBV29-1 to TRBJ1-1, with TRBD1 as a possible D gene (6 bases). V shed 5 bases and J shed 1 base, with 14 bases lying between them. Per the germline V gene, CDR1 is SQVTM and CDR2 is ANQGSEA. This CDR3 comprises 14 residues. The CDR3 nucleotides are TGCAGCGTTCCCATCAGGGGTAGGAACACTGAAGCTTTCTTT. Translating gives CSVPIRGRNTEAFF. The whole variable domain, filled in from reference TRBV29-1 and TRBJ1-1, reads SAVISQKPSRDICQRGTSLTIQCQVDSQVTMMFWYRQQPGQSLTLIATANQGSEATYESGFVIDKFPISRPNLTFSTLTVSNMSPEDSSIYLCSVPIRGRNTEAFFGQGTRLTVV.

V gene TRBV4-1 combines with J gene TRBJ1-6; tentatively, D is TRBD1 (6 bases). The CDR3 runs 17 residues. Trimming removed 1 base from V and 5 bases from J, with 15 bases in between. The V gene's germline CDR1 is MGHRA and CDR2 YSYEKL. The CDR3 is CASSQGRGGRNNSPLHF. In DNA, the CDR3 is TGCGCCAGCAGCCAAGGGAGGGGGGGACGTAATAATTCACCCCTCCACTTT.

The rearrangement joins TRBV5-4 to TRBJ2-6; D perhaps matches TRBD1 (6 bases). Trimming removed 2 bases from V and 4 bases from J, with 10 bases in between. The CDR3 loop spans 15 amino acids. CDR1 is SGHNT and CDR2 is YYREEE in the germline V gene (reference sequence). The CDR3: CASSFTGTGANVLTF. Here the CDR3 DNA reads TGTGCCAGCAGCTTTACCGGGACAGGGGCCAACGTCCTGACTTTC. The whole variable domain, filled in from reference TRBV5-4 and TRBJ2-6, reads ETGVTQSPTHLIKTRGQQVTLRCSSQSGHNTVSWYQQALGQGPQFIFQYYREEENGRGNFPPRFSGLQFPNYSSELNVNALELDDSALYLCASSFTGTGANVLTFGAGSRLTVL.

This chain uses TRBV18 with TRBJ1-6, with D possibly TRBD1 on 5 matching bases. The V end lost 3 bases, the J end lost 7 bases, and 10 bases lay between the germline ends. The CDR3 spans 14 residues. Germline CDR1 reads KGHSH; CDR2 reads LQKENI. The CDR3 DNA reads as TGTGCCAGCTCACCGTGGGGGGACAATTCACCCCTCCACTTT. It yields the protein CASSPWGDNSPLHF.

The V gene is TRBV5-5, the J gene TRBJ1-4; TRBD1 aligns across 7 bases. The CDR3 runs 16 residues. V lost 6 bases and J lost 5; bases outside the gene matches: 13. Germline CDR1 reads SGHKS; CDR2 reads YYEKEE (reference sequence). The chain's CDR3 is CASNQRGDSVNEKLFF. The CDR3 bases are TGTGCCAGCAACCAAAGGGGGGACAGCGTCAATGAAAAACTGTTTTTT.

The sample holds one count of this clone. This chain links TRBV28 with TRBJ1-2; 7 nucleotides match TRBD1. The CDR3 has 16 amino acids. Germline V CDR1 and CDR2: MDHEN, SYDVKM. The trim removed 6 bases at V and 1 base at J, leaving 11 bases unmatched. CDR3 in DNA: TGTGCCAGCAGCAAGGCCGGGACAGCCAGTAACTATGGCTACACCTTC. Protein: CASSKAGTASNYGYTF.

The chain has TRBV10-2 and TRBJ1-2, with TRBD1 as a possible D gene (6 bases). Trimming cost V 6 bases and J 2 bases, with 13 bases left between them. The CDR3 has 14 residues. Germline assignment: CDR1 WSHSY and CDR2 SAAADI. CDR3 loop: CASSHGGSNYGYTF. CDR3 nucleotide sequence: TGCGCCAGCAGCCATGGGGGCAGCAACTATGGCTACACCTTC.

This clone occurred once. The CDR3 spells CASSLDTSQGNQPQHF. For the CDR3, the DNA is TGTGCCAGCAGCTTGGATACGTCACAGGGCAATCAGCCCCAGCATTTT. The chain uses TRBV5-5 and TRBJ1-5; D is possibly TRBD1 (5 bases). The germline V and J ends were trimmed by 0 bases and 2 bases, with 12 bases remaining between them. CDR3 size: 16 residues. The germline V gene has CDR1 SGHKS and CDR2 YYEKEE (reference sequence).